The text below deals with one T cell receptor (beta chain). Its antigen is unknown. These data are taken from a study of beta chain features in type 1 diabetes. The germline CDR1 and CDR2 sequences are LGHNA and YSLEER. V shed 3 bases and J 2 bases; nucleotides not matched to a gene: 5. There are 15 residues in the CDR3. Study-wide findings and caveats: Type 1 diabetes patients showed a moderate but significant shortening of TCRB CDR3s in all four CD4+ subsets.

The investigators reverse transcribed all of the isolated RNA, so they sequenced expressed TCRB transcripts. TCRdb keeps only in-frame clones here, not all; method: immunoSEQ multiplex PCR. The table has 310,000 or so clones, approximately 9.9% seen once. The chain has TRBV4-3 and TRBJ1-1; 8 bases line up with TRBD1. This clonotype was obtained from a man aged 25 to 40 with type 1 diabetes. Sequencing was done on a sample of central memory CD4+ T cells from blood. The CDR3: CASSHAGQVNTEAFF. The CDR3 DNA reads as TGCGCCAGCAGCCACGCGGGACAGGTAAACACTGAAGCTTTCTTT.